This is a list of T cell receptor beta chains from one sample in a study of T cell responses to AZD1222 COVID-19 vaccine. Clones were sequenced by immunoSEQ multiplex PCR, and TCRdb holds only the in-frame ones, with some missing. In the table there are around 100,000 clones, 86% of which are singletons. The sample was peripheral blood, taken 28 days after the second dose of the MenACWY control vaccine. These receptors were collected from an adult who received the MenACWY meningococcal vaccine as a control. The CDR3 runs from the conserved cysteine through the conserved F or W. Each record gives: V gene, J gene, D gene, clone size, CDR3 protein, CDR3 DNA. A D gene is named only where the DNA matches it firmly. Not every row has a clone size; where given, it reads once, few, many or a size class.

TRBV2	TRBJ2-7	.	.	CATREDRSSYEQYF	TGTGCCACGAGGGAGGACAGAAGCTCCTACGAGCAGTACTTC
TRBV24-1	TRBJ2-7	.	once	CATKDWWGGEQYF	TGTGCCACCAAAGACTGGTGGGGAGGCGAGCAGTACTTC
TRBV11-2	TRBJ1-2	.	.	CASSLAVGLSGYTF	TGTGCCAGCAGCTTAGCTGTCGGTTTAAGCGGCTACACCTTC
TRBV7-6	TRBJ1-3	.	.	CASSTGTADSGNTIYF	TGTGCCAGCAGCACCGGGACGGCAGACTCTGGAAACACCATATATTTT
TRBV4-3	TRBJ2-3	TRBD1	few	CASSQGQGASTDTQYF	TGCGCCAGCAGCCAGGGACAGGGGGCAAGCACAGATACGCAGTATTTT
TRBV27	TRBJ1-6	.	.	CASSLQGSSYNSPLHF	TGTGCCAGCAGTTTGCAGGGGAGCTCCTATAATTCACCCCTCCACTTT
TRBV3-1/TRBV3-2	TRBJ1-3	.	.	CASSQVSTDSGNTIYF	TGTGCCAGCAGCCAAGTTTCGACTGACTCTGGAAACACCATATATTTT
TRBV28	TRBJ1-2	.	.	CATSRPHLGYGYTF	TGTGCCACCTCCCGACCTCACCTGGGCTATGGCTACACCTTC
TRBV6-2/TRBV6-3	TRBJ1-6	TRBD1	.	CASSFKTGANSPLHF	TGTGCCAGCAGTTTCAAGACAGGGGCTAATTCACCCCTCCACTTT
TRBV30	TRBJ1-2	.	.	CAWRDTKGTLAGGYTF	TGTGCCTGGAGAGACACCAAAGGGACTCTTGCTGGGGGCTACACCTTC
TRBV10-3	TRBJ1-1	.	.	CAISEAGAVAAEAFF	TGTGCCATCAGTGAGGCAGGGGCGGTGGCGGCTGAAGCTTTCTTT
TRBV5-1	TRBJ2-5	TRBD1	.	CASGPTGGQETQYF	TGCGCCAGCGGTCCGACAGGGGGGCAAGAGACCCAGTACTTC
TRBV6-5	TRBJ1-5	TRBD1	once	CASRPGQNSNQPQHF	TGTGCCAGCAGACCGGGACAGAATAGCAATCAGCCCCAGCATTTT
TRBV30	TRBJ1-2	TRBD1	.	CAWSFPGGSGYTF	TGTGCCTGGAGCTTCCCAGGGGGCTCTGGCTACACCTTC
TRBV5-5	TRBJ1-5	TRBD1	.	CASSPRTGAGQPQHF	TGTGCCAGCAGCCCCCGGACAGGGGCTGGTCAGCCCCAGCATTTT
TRBV6-5	TRBJ2-5	TRBD1	.	CASTQGTAQETQYF	TGTGCCAGCACCCAGGGGACAGCCCAAGAGACCCAGTACTTC
TRBV19	TRBJ1-6	.	few	CASSIEVQNNSPLHF	TGTGCCAGTAGTATAGAGGTACAAAATAATTCACCCCTCCACTTT
TRBV28	TRBJ1-4	.	.	CASSFSGPNEKLFF	TGTGCCAGCAGTTTTTCTGGGCCTAATGAAAAACTGTTTTTT
TRBV15	TRBJ1-1	.	.	CATSRAGQFDEAFF	TGTGCCACCAGCAGGGCCGGACAGTTTGATGAAGCTTTCTTT
TRBV28	TRBJ1-1	.	.	CASSLRQEVAEAFF	TGTGCCAGCAGTCTTCGACAGGAGGTCGCTGAAGCTTTCTTT
TRBV6-1	TRBJ2-3	.	.	CASSEAINRVYTQYF	TGTGCCAGCAGTGAGGCAATCAATCGGGTATATACGCAGTATTTT
TRBV10-3	TRBJ1-2	.	few	CAISESSWDSTIGYTF	TGTGCCATCAGTGAGTCCTCTTGGGATTCCACGATAGGCTACACCTTC
TRBV7-9	TRBJ1-5	.	.	CASSLGTVGNQPQHF	TGTGCCAGCAGCTTAGGGACAGTTGGCAATCAGCCCCAGCATTTT
TRBV6-2/TRBV6-3	TRBJ2-7	TRBD2	.	CASSRATSRGIYEQYF	TGTGCCAGCAGTCGCGCGACTAGCCGGGGGATCTACGAGCAGTACTTC
TRBV5-1	TRBJ2-3	.	.	CASSSQISGFSTDTQYF	TGCGCCAGCAGCTCCCAGATCAGCGGCTTTAGCACAGATACGCAGTATTTT
TRBV4-2	TRBJ2-1	TRBD2	.	CASSQEASGGARGEQFF	TGTGCCAGCAGCCAAGAGGCTAGCGGGGGGGCACGAGGTGAGCAGTTCTTC